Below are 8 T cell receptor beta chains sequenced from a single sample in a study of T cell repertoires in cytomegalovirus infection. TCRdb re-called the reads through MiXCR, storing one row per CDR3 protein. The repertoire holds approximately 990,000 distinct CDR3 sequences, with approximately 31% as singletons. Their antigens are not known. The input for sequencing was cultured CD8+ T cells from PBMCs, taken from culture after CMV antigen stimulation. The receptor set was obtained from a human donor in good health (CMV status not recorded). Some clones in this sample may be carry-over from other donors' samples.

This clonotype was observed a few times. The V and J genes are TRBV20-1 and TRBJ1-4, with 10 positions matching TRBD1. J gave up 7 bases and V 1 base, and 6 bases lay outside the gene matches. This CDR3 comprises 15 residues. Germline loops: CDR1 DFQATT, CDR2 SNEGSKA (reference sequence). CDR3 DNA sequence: TGCAGTGCTAGAGTTCGGACAGGGGGGAGTGAAAAACTGTTTTTT. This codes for CSARVRTGGSEKLFF.

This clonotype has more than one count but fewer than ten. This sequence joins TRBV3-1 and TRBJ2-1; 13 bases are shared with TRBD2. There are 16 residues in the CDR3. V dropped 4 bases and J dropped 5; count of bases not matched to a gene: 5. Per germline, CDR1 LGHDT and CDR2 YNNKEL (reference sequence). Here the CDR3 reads CASSPKLAGGDNEQFF. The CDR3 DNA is TGTGCCAGCAGCCCCAAACTAGCGGGGGGGGACAATGAGCAGTTCTTC.

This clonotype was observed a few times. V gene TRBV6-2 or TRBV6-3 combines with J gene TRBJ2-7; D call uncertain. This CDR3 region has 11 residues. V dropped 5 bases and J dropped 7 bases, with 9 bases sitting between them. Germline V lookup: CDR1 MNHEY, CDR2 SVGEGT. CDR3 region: CASSPRREQYF. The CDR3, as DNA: TGTGCCAGCAGTCCACGGCGGGAGCAGTACTTC.

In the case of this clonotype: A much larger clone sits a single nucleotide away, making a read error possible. The DNA of the CDR3 is TGTGCCAGCAGCCCTAGCCCATGGAGCTACGAGCAGTACGTC. It codes for CASSPSPWSYEQYV. This chain uses TRBV7-2 with TRBJ2-7; perhaps TRBD2 as D (5 bases). CDR3 length equals 14 residues. V was trimmed by 5 bases and J by 3 bases, leaving 14 bases between them. Looked up from germline, CDR1 is SGHTA and CDR2 is FQGNSA.

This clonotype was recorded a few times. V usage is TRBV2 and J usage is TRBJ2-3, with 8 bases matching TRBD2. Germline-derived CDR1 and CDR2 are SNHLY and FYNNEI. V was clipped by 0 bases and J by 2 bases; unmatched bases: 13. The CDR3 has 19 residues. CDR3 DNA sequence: TGTGCCAGCAGTGAAGCGTCCGGGGGGGCCATTCAAACCACAGATACGCAGTATTTT. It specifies CASSEASGGAIQTTDTQYF.

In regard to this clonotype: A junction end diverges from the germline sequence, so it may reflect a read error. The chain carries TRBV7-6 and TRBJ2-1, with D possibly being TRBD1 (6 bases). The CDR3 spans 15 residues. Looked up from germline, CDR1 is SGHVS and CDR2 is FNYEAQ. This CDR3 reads CASSLGGQPYNEQFF. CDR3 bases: TGTGCTAGCAGCTTAGGCGGACAGCCCTACAATGAGCAGTTCTTC. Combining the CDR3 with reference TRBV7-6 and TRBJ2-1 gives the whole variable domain GAGVSQSPRYKVTKRGQDVALRCDPISGHVSLYWYRQALGQGPEFLTYFNYEAQQDKSGLPNDRFSAERPEGSISTLTIQRTEQRDSAMYRCASSLGGQPYNEQFFGPGTRLTVL.

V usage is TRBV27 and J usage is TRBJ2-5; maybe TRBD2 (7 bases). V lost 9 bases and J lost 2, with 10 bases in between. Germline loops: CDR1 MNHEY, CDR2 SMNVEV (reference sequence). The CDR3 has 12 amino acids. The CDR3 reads CASGGAQETQYF. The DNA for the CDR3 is TGTGCCAGTGGGGGGGCTCAAGAGACCCAGTACTTC.

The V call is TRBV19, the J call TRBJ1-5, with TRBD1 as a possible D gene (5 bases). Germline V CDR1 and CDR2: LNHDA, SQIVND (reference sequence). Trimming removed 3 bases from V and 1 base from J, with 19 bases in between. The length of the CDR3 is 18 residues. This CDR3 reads CASSIKSLEGLSNQPQHF. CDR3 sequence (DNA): TGTGCCAGTAGTATTAAAAGTCTGGAGGGGTTGAGCAATCAGCCCCAGCATTTT.